What follows are 7 T cell receptor beta chains derived from one specimen sequenced in a study of shared clonotypes between healthy human individuals. Generated by immunoSEQ multiplex PCR, the TCRdb table keeps only in-frame clones and is missing some. The sample carries roughly 2 million clones, 90% to 95% recorded once. The material sequenced was naive CD4+ T cells sorted from blood. Subset indicated: CD45RA+ positively selected. The receptor set was obtained from a young man in good health.

V is TRBV28 and J is TRBJ2-2; no firm D call. The germline V gene has CDR1 MDHEN and CDR2 SYDVKM. The CDR3 totals 14 residues. The germline V and J ends were trimmed by 6 bases and 0 bases, with 8 bases remaining between them. Here the CDR3 reads CASRSSTNTGELFF. The CDR3 DNA follows: TGTGCCAGCAGGTCCTCTACGAACACCGGGGAGCTGTTTTTT. The entire variable domain, with the rest obtained from reference TRBV28 and TRBJ2-2, is as follows: DVKVTQSSRYLVKRTGEKVFLECVQDMDHENMFWYRQDPGLGLRLIYFSYDVKMKEKGDIPEGYSVSREKKERFSLILESASTNQTSMYLCASRSSTNTGELFFGEGSRLTVL.

The chain has TRBV28 and TRBJ2-7; no clear D. Germline CDR1 reads MDHEN; CDR2 reads SYDVKM. V was clipped by 4 bases and J by 2 bases, with 9 bases between them. This CDR3 comprises 13 residues. The CDR3 spells CASSSGSTYEQYF. The CDR3 coding sequence is TGTGCCAGCAGTTCCGGTTCAACCTACGAGCAGTACTTC.

The chain couples TRBV10-1 to TRBJ2-1; D remains unclear. This CDR3 is 16 amino acids long. Germline loops: CDR1 WNHNN, CDR2 SYGVQD (reference sequence). V was clipped by 7 bases and J by 3 bases, with 19 bases between them. The CDR3 loop reads CASTSVGIQSYNEQFF. For the CDR3, the DNA is TGCGCCAGCACCTCGGTAGGGATCCAGAGCTACAATGAGCAGTTCTTC.

The V gene is TRBV7-9, the J gene TRBJ1-6, with D unresolved. This CDR3 has 12 residues. V lost 4 bases and J 9 bases, leaving 7 bases between the germline ends. CDR1 and CDR2 (germline): SEHNR, FQNEAQ (reference sequence). The CDR3 loop is CASSSNGSPLHF. The CDR3 bases are TGTGCCAGCAGCTCCAATGGTTCACCCCTCCACTTT.

This chain connects TRBV6-5 to TRBJ1-6; D uncertain. This CDR3 has 15 amino acids. Trimming cost V 2 bases and J 9 bases, with 14 bases left between them. The germline V gene encodes CDR1 MNHEY and CDR2 SVGAGI. The CDR3 loop is CASSYLGSFGSPLHF. CDR3 nucleotides: TGTGCCAGCAGTTACCTCGGGTCTTTCGGTTCACCCCTCCACTTT.

The CDR3 protein is CASSPAGGTEYGYTF. The CDR3 bases are TGTGCCAGCTCACCAGCAGGGGGAACGGAGTATGGCTACACCTTC. The chain links TRBV18 to TRBJ1-2, with 7 bases fitting TRBD1. The germline V gene has CDR1 KGHSH and CDR2 LQKENI. This CDR3 has 15 residues. V shed 2 bases, J shed 5 bases, and the junction held 8 bases outside the gene matches.

V usage is TRBV11-3 and J usage is TRBJ1-5; D uncertain. The V end was cut by 0 bases, the J end by 0 bases, with 9 bases between. Germline-derived CDR1 and CDR2 are SGHNT and YENEEA. There are 16 residues in the CDR3. CDR3 region: CASSLEGWYSNQPQHF. As DNA, the CDR3 is TGTGCCAGCAGCTTAGAGGGTTGGTATAGCAATCAGCCCCAGCATTTT.